This note documents a single TCR beta chain sequence. The target antigen is unknown. The sample is drawn from a study of blood T cells in healthy people across ages. Findings and caveats of the study: Samples with more naive T cells showed higher observed beta diversity. Comparison with aged donors showed that long-lived donors had more naive CD4+ cells and higher diversity.

Healthy Caucasian individuals from Russia aged about 6 to 100 were enrolled as donors. Each donor supplied ten milliliters of peripheral blood. Combining a sample-barcoded 5' primer with a J-beta primer mix, a second PCR ran for roughly 7 to 12 cycles. TCRdb re-analysed the 5' RACE reads in MiXCR, keeping a single row per CDR3 protein. The sample yields 650,000 to 900,000 distinct CDR3 sequences, approximately 67% seen once. The trim removed 6 bases at V and 14 bases at J, leaving 8 bases unmatched. CDR3 length: 12 amino acids. The chain carries TRBV12-3 or TRBV12-4 and TRBJ2-1; 9 bases align to TRBD1. The source is a man under 40 in good health. Sequencing was performed on blood. CDR3 sequence reads: CASSSTGGLKFF. The CDR3 region has the DNA TGTGCCAGCAGCTCTACAGGGGGCTTGAAGTTCTTC.